The next 8 T cell receptor beta chains were all read from a single sample in a study of shared clonotypes between healthy human individuals. Sequenced by immunoSEQ multiplex PCR; TCRdb stores in-frame clones only, minus some. The sample has about 2.4 million clones; 93% are singletons. The sequencing input was naive CD4+ T cells from PBMCs. As to subset: CD45RA+ positively selected. The source of these receptors is a man between 18 and 29 years old in good health. Some clones in this sample may be carry-over from other donors' samples.

This CDR3 is CASSQGLSGATDTQYF. In DNA, the CDR3 is TGTGCCAGCAGCCAAGGACTAAGCGGGGCCACAGATACGCAGTATTTT. V is TRBV14 and J is TRBJ2-3; 7 nucleotides agree with TRBD2. The junction had 6 bases not matched to a gene; V was cut back by 1 base and J by 2 bases. Germline lookup yields CDR1 SGHDN and CDR2 FVKESK. The CDR3 runs to 16 residues.

The chain has TRBV5-1 and TRBJ2-2; D is perhaps TRBD2 (5 bases). The CDR3 sequence is 13 residues long. Trimming removed 7 bases from V and 7 bases from J, with 14 bases in between. Per germline, CDR1 SGHRS and CDR2 YFSETQ. CDR3 bases: TGCGCCAGCCGGGTAATGGAGGACGGGGAGCTGTTTTTT. Translating gives CASRVMEDGELFF.

The V and J genes are TRBV6-5 and TRBJ1-5, with D possibly matching TRBD1 (6 bases). The V gene lost 5 bases and the J gene lost 4 bases, with 15 bases spanning the gap. The CDR3 is 15 residues long. The germline V gene has CDR1 MNHEY and CDR2 SVGAGI. CDR3 nucleotides: TGTGCCAGCAGTGCAACCGGGACAAGTAATCAGCCCCAGCATTTT. It translates to CASSATGTSNQPQHF.

In the case of this clone: This same CDR3 is encoded by further DNA sequences in the sample. V is TRBV15 and J is TRBJ1-3; D call uncertain. The V end was cut by 1 base, the J end by 1 base, with 5 bases between. Germline CDR1 and CDR2: LNHNV and YYDKDF (reference sequence). The CDR3 covers 14 residues. CDR3: CATSRGSSGNTIYF. The CDR3 nucleotides read TGTGCCACCAGCAGAGGATCTTCTGGAAACACCATATATTTT. The whole variable domain, filled in from reference TRBV15 and TRBJ1-3, reads DAMVIQNPRYQVTQFGKPVTLSCSQTLNHNVMYWYQQKSSQAPKLLFHYYDKDFNNEADTPDNFQSRRPNTSFCFLDIRSPGLGDTAMYLCATSRGSSGNTIYFGEGSWLTVV.

The V and J genes are TRBV5-5 and TRBJ1-1, with unresolved D. V gave up 3 bases and J gave up 1 base, with 13 bases separating them. Germline CDR1 SGHKS, CDR2 YYEKEE (reference sequence). This CDR3 contains 15 residues. The CDR3, as DNA: TGTGCCAGCAGCTGGTCGTTGGGCCAGAACACTGAAGCTTTCTTT. It specifies CASSWSLGQNTEAFF.

CDR3: CASADRRNEKLFF. The CDR3 DNA reads as TGTGCCAGCGCCGACAGGAGAAATGAAAAACTGTTTTTT. The chain has TRBV7-2 and TRBJ1-4, with TRBD1 as a possible D gene (6 bases). The CDR3 is made up of 13 amino acids. Germline CDR1 SGHTA, CDR2 FQGNSA. With 8 bases removed from V and 5 bases from J, the gap between germline ends came to 12 bases.

The chain carries TRBV29-1 and TRBJ2-5, with D perhaps assigned TRBD1 or TRBD2 (5 bases each). Trimming cost V 4 bases and J 5 bases, with 17 bases left between them. Germline CDR1 reads SQVTM; CDR2 reads ANQGSEA. This CDR3 comprises 14 residues. The CDR3 region has the DNA TGCAGCGTTGGCCTTGGGGGTTTAAAGGAGACCCAGTACTTC. Amino acid sequence: CSVGLGGLKETQYF. Drawing the rest from reference TRBV29-1 and TRBJ2-5, the complete variable domain is SAVISQKPSRDICQRGTSLTIQCQVDSQVTMMFWYRQQPGQSLTLIATANQGSEATYESGFVIDKFPISRPNLTFSTLTVSNMSPEDSSIYLCSVGLGGLKETQYFGPGTRLLVL.

The chain joins TRBV5-1 to TRBJ2-7, with a weak D call TRBD2 (6 bases). The CDR3 has 15 amino acids. Germline-derived CDR1 and CDR2 are SGHRS and YFSETQ. V was cut by 4 bases and J by 5 bases, with 19 bases left in between. The CDR3 nucleotides read TGCGCCAGCAGCGGTAAGACGGGGGTCCCTCACGAGCAGTACTTC. It translates to CASSGKTGVPHEQYF.